The text below deals with one TCR beta chain. The data derive from a study of chemoradiotherapy in HPV16-positive cancers. V was cut by 4 bases and J by 6 bases, with 14 bases left in between. This CDR3 comprises 14 residues. Germline CDR1 reads SNHLY; CDR2 reads FYNNEI. Clones were sequenced by immunoSEQ multiplex PCR, and TCRdb holds only the in-frame ones, with some missing. The sample shows about 25,000 clones, around 94% of them seen only once. The source is a human donor with HPV-associated anogenital cancer. The input for sequencing was blood, taken from a patient who underwent chemoradiotherapy. The V call is TRBV2, the J call TRBJ2-3; D gene ambiguous. The CDR3 spells CASSGGLVLDTQYF. In nucleotides, the CDR3 is TGTGCCAGCAGTGGTGGGCTAGTCCTCGATACGCAGTATTTT.